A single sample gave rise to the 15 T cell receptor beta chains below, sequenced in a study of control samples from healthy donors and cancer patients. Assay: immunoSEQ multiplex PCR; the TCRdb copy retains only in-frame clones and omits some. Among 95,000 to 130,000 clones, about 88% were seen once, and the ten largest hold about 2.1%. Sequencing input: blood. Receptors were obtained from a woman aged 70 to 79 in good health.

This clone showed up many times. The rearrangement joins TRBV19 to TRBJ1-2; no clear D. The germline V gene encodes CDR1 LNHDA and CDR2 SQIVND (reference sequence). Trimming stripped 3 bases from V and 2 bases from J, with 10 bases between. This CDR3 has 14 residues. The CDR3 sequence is CASSIWGNNYGYTF. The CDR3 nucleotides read TGTGCCAGTAGTATTTGGGGAAACAACTATGGCTACACCTTC. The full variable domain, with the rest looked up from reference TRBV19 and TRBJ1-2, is DGGITQSPKYLFRKEGQNVTLSCEQNLNHDAMYWYRQDPGQGLRLIYYSQIVNDFQKGDIAEGYSVSREKKESFPLTVTSAQKNPTAFYLCASSIWGNNYGYTFGSGTRLTVV.

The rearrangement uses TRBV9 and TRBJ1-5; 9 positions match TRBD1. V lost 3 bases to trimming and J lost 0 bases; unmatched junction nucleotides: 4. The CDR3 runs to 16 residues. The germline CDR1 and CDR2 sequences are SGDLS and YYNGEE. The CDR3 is CASSEGTGNSNQPQHF. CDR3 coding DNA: TGTGCCAGCAGCGAAGGGACAGGGAATAGCAATCAGCCCCAGCATTTT. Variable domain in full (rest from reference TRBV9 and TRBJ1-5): DSGVTQTPKHLITATGQRVTLRCSPRSGDLSVYWYQQSLDQGLQFLIQYYNGEERAKGNILERFSAQQFPDLHSELNLSSLELGDSALYFCASSEGTGNSNQPQHFGDGTRLSIL.

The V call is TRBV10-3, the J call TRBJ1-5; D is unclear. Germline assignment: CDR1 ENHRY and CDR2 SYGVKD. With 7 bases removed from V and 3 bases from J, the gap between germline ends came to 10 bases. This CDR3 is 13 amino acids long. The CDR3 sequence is CAITGELNQPQHF. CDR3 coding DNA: TGTGCCATCACCGGCGAGCTCAATCAGCCCCAGCATTTT.

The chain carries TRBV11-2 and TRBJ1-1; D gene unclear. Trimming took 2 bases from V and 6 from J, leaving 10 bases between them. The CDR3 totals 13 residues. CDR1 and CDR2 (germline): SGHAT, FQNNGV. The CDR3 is CASSLTGKAEAFF. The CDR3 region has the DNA TGTGCCAGCAGCTTAACGGGGAAGGCTGAAGCTTTCTTT.

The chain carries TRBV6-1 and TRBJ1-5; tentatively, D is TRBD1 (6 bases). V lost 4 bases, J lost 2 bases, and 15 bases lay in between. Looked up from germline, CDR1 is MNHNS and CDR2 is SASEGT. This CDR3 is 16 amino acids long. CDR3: CASSVQGSFGNQPQHF. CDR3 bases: TGTGCCAGCAGTGTTCAGGGGTCCTTTGGCAATCAGCCCCAGCATTTT.

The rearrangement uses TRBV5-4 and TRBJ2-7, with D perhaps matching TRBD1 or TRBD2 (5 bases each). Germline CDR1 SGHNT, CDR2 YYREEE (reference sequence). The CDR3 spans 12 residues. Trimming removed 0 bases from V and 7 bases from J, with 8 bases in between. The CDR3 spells CASSLEWGEQYF. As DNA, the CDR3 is TGTGCCAGCAGCTTGGAATGGGGGGAGCAGTACTTC.

DNA for the CDR3: TGTGCCAGCAGTTCCGGGTGGGATACGCAGTATTTT. It specifies CASSSGWDTQYF. The chain carries TRBV12-3 or TRBV12-4 and TRBJ2-3; D gene ambiguous. V lost 4 bases and J lost 6, with 8 bases in between. The CDR3 has 12 amino acids.

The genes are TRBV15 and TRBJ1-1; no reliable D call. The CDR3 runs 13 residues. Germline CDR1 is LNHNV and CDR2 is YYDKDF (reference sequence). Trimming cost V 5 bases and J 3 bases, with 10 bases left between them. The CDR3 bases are TGTGCCACCAGCGGAAGGACGGACACTGAAGCTTTCTTT. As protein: CATSGRTDTEAFF.

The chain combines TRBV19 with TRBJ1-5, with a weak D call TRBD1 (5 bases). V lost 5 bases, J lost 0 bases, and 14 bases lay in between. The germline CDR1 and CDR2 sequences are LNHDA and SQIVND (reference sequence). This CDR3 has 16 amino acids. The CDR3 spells CASSPPGAYSNQPQHF. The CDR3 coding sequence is TGTGCCAGTAGTCCCCCCGGGGCCTATAGCAATCAGCCCCAGCATTTT.

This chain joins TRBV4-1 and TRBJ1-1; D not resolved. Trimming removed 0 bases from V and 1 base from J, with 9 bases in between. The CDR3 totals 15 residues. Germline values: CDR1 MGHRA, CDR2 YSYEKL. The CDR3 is CASSQEVRRNTEAFF. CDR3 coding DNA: TGCGCCAGCAGCCAAGAAGTCCGGAGGAACACTGAAGCTTTCTTT.

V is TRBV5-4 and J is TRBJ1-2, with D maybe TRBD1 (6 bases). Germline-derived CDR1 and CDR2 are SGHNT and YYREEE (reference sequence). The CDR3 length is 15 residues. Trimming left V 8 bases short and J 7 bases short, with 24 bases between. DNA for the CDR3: TGTGCCAGTTCGGAGCGGGGGGGGCCAGGAGTTGGCTACACCTTC. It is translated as CASSERGGPGVGYTF.

The CDR3, as DNA: TGTGCCAGCAGTGATACCGGGACGGGAATCACCGGGGAGCTGTTTTTT. Its protein product is CASSDTGTGITGELFF. J is TRBJ2-2 and V is TRBV2; D is perhaps TRBD1 or TRBD2 (5 bases each). The CDR3 runs 16 residues. In germline, CDR1 is SNHLY, CDR2 FYNNEI. The ends were cut back, 3 bases at V and 4 bases at J, with 15 bases in the middle.

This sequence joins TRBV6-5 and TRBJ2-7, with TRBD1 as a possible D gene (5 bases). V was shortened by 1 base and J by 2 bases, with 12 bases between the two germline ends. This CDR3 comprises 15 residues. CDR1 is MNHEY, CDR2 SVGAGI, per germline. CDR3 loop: CASSYFPTGPYEQYF. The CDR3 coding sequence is TGTGCCAGCAGTTACTTCCCTACAGGACCCTACGAGCAGTACTTC.

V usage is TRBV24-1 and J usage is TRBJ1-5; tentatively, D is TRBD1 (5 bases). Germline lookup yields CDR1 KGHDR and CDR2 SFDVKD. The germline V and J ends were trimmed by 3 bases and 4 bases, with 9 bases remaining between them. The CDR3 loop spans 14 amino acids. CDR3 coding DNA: TGTGCCACCAGTGATCCAGGGAAGAATCAGCCCCAGCATTTT. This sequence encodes CATSDPGKNQPQHF.

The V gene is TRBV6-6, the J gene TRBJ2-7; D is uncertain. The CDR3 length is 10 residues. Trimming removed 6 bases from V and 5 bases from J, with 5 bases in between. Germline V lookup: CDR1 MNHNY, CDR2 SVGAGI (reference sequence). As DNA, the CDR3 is TGTGCCAGCAGGGATGACGAGCAGTACTTC. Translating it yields CASRDDEQYF.